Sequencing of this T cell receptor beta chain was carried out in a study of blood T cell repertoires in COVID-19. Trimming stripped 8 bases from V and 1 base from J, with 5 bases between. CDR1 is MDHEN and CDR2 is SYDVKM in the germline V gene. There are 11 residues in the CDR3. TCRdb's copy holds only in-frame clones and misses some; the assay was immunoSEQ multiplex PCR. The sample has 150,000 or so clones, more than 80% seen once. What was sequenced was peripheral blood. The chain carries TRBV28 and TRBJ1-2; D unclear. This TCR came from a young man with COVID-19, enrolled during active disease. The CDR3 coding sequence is TGTGCCAGCGGGCTTAACTATGGCTACACCTTC. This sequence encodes CASGLNYGYTF.